Described below is a single T cell receptor beta chain sequence and its context. Per the original data handling: Nucleated cell counts were estimated from reference gene primer amplification. The method was immunoSEQ multiplex PCR; TCRdb's version includes in-frame clones alone and lacks a portion of them. V, J and clone size are taken as reported in that table, and D and trimming were inferred from the DNA itself. The profile shows roughly 190,000 clones, 60% to 85% of them singletons. The sample originates from a study of blood T cell repertoires in COVID-19. Study as a whole: Italy, Spain and the United States were the sources of the convalescent and acute COVID-19 samples.

The V gene's germline CDR1 is LGHNA and CDR2 YSLEER. The CDR3 totals 17 residues. Trimming pared 0 bases from V and 4 bases from J, leaving 15 bases between. Sequencing was carried out using peripheral blood. This clonotype was obtained from a woman between 50 and 59 years old with active or convalescent COVID-19. This chain links TRBV4-3 with TRBJ2-2, with D perhaps matching TRBD2 (5 bases). The DNA of the CDR3 is TGCGCCAGCAGCCAAGAGGACTCCAAAGTCTCCACCGGGGAGCTGTTTTTT. Translating it yields CASSQEDSKVSTGELFF.